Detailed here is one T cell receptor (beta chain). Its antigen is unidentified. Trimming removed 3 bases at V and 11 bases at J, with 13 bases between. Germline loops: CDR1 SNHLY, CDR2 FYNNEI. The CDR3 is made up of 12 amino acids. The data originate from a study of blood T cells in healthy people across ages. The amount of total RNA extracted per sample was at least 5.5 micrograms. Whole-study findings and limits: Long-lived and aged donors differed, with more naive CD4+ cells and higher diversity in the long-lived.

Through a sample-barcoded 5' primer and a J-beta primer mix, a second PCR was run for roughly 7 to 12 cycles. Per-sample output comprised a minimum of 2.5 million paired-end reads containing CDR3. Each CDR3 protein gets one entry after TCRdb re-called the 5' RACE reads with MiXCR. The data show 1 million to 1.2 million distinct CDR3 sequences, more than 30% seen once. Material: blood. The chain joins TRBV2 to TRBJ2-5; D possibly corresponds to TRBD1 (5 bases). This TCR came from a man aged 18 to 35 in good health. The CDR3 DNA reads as TGTGCCAGCAGTGACTGGGGCAATGAGCAGTACTTC. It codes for CASSDWGNEQYF. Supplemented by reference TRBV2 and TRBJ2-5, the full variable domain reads EPEVTQTPSHQVTQMGQEVILRCVPISNHLYFYWYRQILGQKVEFLVSFYNNEISEKSEIFDDQFSVERPDGSNFTLKIRSTKLEDSAMYFCASSDWGNEQYFGPGTRLLVL.